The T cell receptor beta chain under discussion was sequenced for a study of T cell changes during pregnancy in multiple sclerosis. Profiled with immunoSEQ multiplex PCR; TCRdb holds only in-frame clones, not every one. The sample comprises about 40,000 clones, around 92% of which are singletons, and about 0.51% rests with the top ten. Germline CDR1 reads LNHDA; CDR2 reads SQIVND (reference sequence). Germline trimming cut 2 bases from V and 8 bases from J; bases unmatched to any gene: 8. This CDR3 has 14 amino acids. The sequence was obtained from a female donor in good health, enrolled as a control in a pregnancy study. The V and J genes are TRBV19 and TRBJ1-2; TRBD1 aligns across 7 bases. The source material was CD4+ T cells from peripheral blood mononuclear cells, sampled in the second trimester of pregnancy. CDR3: CASSIKGQPVGYTF. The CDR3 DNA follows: TGTGCCAGTAGTATAAAGGGACAGCCTGTAGGCTACACCTTC.